Sequencing of this T cell receptor (beta chain) was carried out in a study of blood T cell repertoires in COVID-19. About the research overall: COVID-19 samples, acute and convalescent, were from the United States, Italy and Spain. T cells, B-cell-depleted T cells, or PBMCs provided the cDNA or gDNA that served as material.

Authors' data handling: For nucleated cells, counts were estimated from reference gene primer amplification. Sequenced by immunoSEQ multiplex PCR; TCRdb stores in-frame clones only, minus some. The V and J calls and clone size come from that table; D and trimming were worked out from the DNA. Of around 160,000 clones in the sample, about nine tenths were seen once. This CDR3 has 16 amino acids. V was trimmed by 6 bases and J by 4 bases, leaving 16 bases between them. Germline values: CDR1 LNHDA, CDR2 SQIVND (reference sequence). Sample: peripheral blood. The sequence was collected from a man between 18 and 35 years old with acute or convalescent COVID-19. The chain combines TRBV19 with TRBJ1-6, with D tentatively TRBD1 (5 bases). CDR3 amino acids: CASSPGRTLYNSPLHF. The CDR3 DNA is TGTGCCAGTAGCCCTGGACGGACACTTTATAATTCACCCCTCCACTTT.